This TCR beta chain was found in a study of blood T cell repertoires in COVID-19. The CDR3 is 15 residues long. The germline gives CDR1 KGHSH, CDR2 LQKENI. The junction had 9 bases not matched to a gene; V was cut back by 4 bases and J by 9 bases. Sequencing used immunoSEQ multiplex PCR; TCRdb keeps in-frame clones, though not all of them. The repertoire holds over 95,000 clones, with around 89% as singletons. The sample consisted of peripheral blood. This chain connects TRBV18 to TRBJ1-6, with 7 bases lining up with TRBD1. This clonotype originated in a human donor with acute or convalescent COVID-19. The donor label of this sample is uncertain. The CDR3: CASSQTTGPRSPLHF. The CDR3 DNA follows: TGTGCCAGCTCACAGACGACAGGGCCGCGTTCACCCCTCCACTTT.